This T cell receptor beta chain was observed in a study of T-cell memory formation after mild COVID-19. Study-level results: The CD4+ clones that contracted clustered mainly within CM and EM, and the CD8+ clones concentrated in EMRA. Clones contracting over day 15 to 85 were CD4/CD8 balanced, with later expanders leaning CD4+. Some responding clones appeared in pre-infection memory, suggesting cross-reactive memory joined.

MiXCR, run by TCRdb on the 5' RACE reads, gives a single entry per CDR3 protein. The sample includes 190,000 or so distinct CDR3 sequences, 20% to 25% of them seen just once. The CDR3 has 15 amino acids. V lost 5 bases, J lost 1 base, and 14 bases lay in between. CDR1 and CDR2 from the germline V gene are SEHNR and FQNEAQ (reference sequence). About this clonotype: The antigen remains undetermined.

This receptor was taken from an adult woman who had mild COVID-19 (a few samples of this study predate the infection). Cell type and time point are not known. Sequenced: PBMCs or a T cell subset sorted from them (not recorded which). The chain combines TRBV7-9 with TRBJ2-5; no firm D call. CDR3 sequence (DNA): TGTGCCAGCAGCCACGATCGACGGTTCCAAGAGACCCAGTACTTC. It yields the protein CASSHDRRFQETQYF.